Listed below are T cell receptor beta chains from one sample, sequenced in a study of control samples from healthy donors and cancer patients. TCRdb's table, derived via immunoSEQ multiplex PCR, lists solely in-frame clones and lacks some. The sample lists about 89,000 clones, about 84% occurring once. Material: blood. These receptors were collected from a middle-aged woman in good health. CDR3s leave out the opening cysteine and the closing phenylalanine or tryptophan. Each record gives: clone size, V gene, J gene, CDR3 protein. Where a row states a size, it is once, few, many or the class of an expanded clone; other rows omit it.

-	TRBV5-5	TRBJ2-2	ASSLAAGQGSTGELF
-	TRBV6-5	TRBJ1-4	ASSPGQAYNEKLF
-	TRBV29-1	TRBJ2-3	SVLGGSRDTQY
-	TRBV6-6	TRBJ2-3	ASSYASGGTQY
-	TRBV5-1	TRBJ1-6	ASSSSGGSYNSPLH
-	TRBV5-6	TRBJ2-2	ASSGQGGVTGELF
-	TRBV19	TRBJ1-5	ASSMEGMSNQPQH
-	TRBV7-2	TRBJ2-2	ASRQGGAVGELF
few	TRBV20-1	TRBJ2-3	SANRDTQY
few	TRBV5-1	TRBJ2-3	ASSLAGRGSSSTDTQY
-	TRBV24-1	TRBJ2-6	ATSDQTGASGANVLT
few	TRBV19	TRBJ2-7	ASSATPSYEQY
-	TRBV11-3	TRBJ2-6	ASSLNSGANVLT
-	TRBV6-2/TRBV6-3	TRBJ2-7	ASSRDRSEQY
-	TRBV5-4	TRBJ1-2	ASSSGGGGYGYT
-	TRBV2	TRBJ1-2	ASSEQGDNYGYT
-	TRBV7-2	TRBJ2-7	ASSSGQGSYEQY
-	TRBV9	TRBJ1-1	ASSVIESNTEAF
-	TRBV6-1	TRBJ1-5	ASSEDGRVRNQPQH
-	TRBV19	TRBJ2-2	ASSNGGLGTGELF
once	TRBV3-1/TRBV3-2	TRBJ2-3	ASSHGKTSGSTDTQY
-	TRBV2	TRBJ1-6	ASSTGGATPLH
once	TRBV2	TRBJ1-4	ASSDQGQTNEKLF
-	TRBV6-5	TRBJ1-4	ASSYAGTPGEKLF
-	TRBV5-4	TRBJ1-2	ASSGWDHPVYGYT
once	TRBV19	TRBJ2-7	ASSLSASSSYEQY
-	TRBV10-1	TRBJ1-2	ASSGQGGYGYT
-	TRBV5-6	TRBJ1-2	ASSLGPGGAVYGYT
-	TRBV2	TRBJ2-2	ASSEELAGVGGELF
-	TRBV25-1	TRBJ2-7	ASRNGYEQY
-	TRBV6-5	TRBJ1-6	ASSYLWAGVNSPLH
-	TRBV27	TRBJ2-3	ASSFSSTDTQY
-	TRBV29-1	TRBJ1-1	SVQYTGAMNTEAF
-	TRBV29-1	TRBJ1-1	SVERQLNTEAF
few	TRBV3-1/TRBV3-2	TRBJ1-6	ASSQGSQLH
few	TRBV6-1	TRBJ2-1	ASSDKNFEQF
-	TRBV30	TRBJ1-2	AWNRVGTGREGYT
-	TRBV25-1	TRBJ1-1	ASSGHTEAF
-	TRBV5-1	TRBJ2-5	ASSLGRGETQY
-	TRBV7-9	TRBJ2-7	ASSPLWGTGNEQY